This T cell receptor beta chain was identified in a study of CD8+CD57+ T cells in acquired aplastic anemia. There are a few counts of this clonotype. Trimming removed 1 base at V and 5 bases at J, with 5 bases between. CDR3 length: 12 amino acids. Germline V CDR1 and CDR2: SGHTA, FQGNSA. The TCR beta profiling, which covered VDJ combination and CDR3 sequence, was carried out using genomic DNA as the template. In TCRdb, the reads were re-called with MiXCR into one record per CDR3 protein. The sample shows about 150,000 distinct CDR3 sequences, less than 45% of them seen only once. The clonotype comes from a human donor in good health, serving as a control. The sample comprised sorted CD4+, CD8+, or CD8+CD57+ T cells (not recorded which) from PBMCs. The chain links TRBV7-2 to TRBJ2-5; no clear D gene. The CDR3 sequence: CASSLVRETQYF. The CDR3 region has the DNA TGTGCCAGCAGCTTAGTTCGGGAGACCCAGTACTTC.